The T cell receptor beta chain described here comes from a study of cytomegalovirus exposure and HLA in healthy donors. Study-wide results and limits: A later analysis linked a missense DCLRE1C variant to TCR beta V- and J-gene trimming. A list of about 180 TCR beta chains associated with cytomegalovirus was given.

It was with 60 Vbeta and 13 Jbeta primers that the PCR ran. Original data processing: Approximately 11 million of tens of millions of unique TCR beta chains were shared, per a later count. The assay was immunoSEQ multiplex PCR, and TCRdb's table has in-frame clones only and misses some. D and trimming come from the DNA, and the V and J calls and clone size come from that table. The table has fewer than 150,000 clones, 73% seen once; the top ten hold about 4%. The CDR3 has 14 residues. The germline V gene has CDR1 SGHTA and CDR2 FQGTGA. The J segment lost 7 bases and the V segment lost 8 bases, leaving 8 bases of the junction unmatched. Details on this clone: Its cognate antigen is unknown.

Sample: PBMCs. This receptor was obtained from a middle-aged woman in good health and CMV-seronegative. The chain joins TRBV7-3 to TRBJ1-5; 10 bases map to TRBD1. The CDR3 bases are TGTGCCAGCTCGCCCGGGACAGGGGACCAGCCCCAGCATTTT. Its translation: CASSPGTGDQPQHF. Full variable domain (remainder filled in from reference TRBV7-3 and TRBJ1-5): GAGVSQTPSNKVTEKGKYVELRCDPISGHTALYWYRQSLGQGPEFLIYFQGTGAADDSGLPNDRFFAVRPEGSVSTLKIQRTERGDSAVYLCASSPGTGDQPQHFGDGTRLSIL.